This entry describes one TCR beta chain. Its target is unknown. After removal of 3 bases from V and 5 bases from J, the junction contained 0 bases not matched to a gene. This CDR3 spans 11 amino acids. Germline V gene data show CDR1 as DFQATT and CDR2 as SNEGSKA (reference sequence). This entry comes from a study of cytomegalovirus exposure and HLA in healthy donors. Study results and caveats: Later, an analysis found that common viral pathogens appeared to be linked with several of the most significant clusters. What TCR beta sequences reportedly achieved was accurate prediction of HLA-A and HLA-B alleles in most subjects. TRBV6-2, TRBV6-3 and other indistinguishable V segments were excluded.

The study ran its PCR with 60 Vbeta and 13 Jbeta primers. TCRdb keeps only in-frame clones here, not all; method: immunoSEQ multiplex PCR. The repertoire holds 110,000 to 150,000 clones, with roughly 76% as singletons. Donors counted as nominally healthy when sampled, yet unrecorded immune exposures were likely. The V call is TRBV20-1, the J call TRBJ2-5, with 7 bases fitting TRBD2. The sample consisted of PBMCs. This clonotype was obtained from a man between 18 and 35 years old in good health and CMV-seronegative. CDR3 sequence: CSASGRETQYF. For the CDR3, the DNA is TGCAGTGCTAGCGGGAGGGAGACCCAGTACTTC.